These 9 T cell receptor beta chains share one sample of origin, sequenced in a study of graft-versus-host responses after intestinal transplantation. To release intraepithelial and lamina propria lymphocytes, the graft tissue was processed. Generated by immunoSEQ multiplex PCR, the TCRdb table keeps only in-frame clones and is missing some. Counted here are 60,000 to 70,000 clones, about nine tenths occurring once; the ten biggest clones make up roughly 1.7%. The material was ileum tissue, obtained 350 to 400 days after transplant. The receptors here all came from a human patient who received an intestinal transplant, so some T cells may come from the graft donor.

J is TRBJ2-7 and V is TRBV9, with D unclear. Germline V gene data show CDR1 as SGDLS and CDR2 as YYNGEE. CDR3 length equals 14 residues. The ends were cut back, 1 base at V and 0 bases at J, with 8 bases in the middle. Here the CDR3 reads CASSVSGVSYEQYF. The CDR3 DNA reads TGTGCCAGCAGCGTATCTGGCGTCTCCTACGAGCAGTACTTC.

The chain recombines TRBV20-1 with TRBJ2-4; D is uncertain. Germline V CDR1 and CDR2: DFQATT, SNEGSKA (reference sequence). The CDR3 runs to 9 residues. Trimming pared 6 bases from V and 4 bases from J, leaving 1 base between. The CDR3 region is CSAKNIQYF. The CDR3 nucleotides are TGCAGTGCAAAAAACATTCAGTACTTC.

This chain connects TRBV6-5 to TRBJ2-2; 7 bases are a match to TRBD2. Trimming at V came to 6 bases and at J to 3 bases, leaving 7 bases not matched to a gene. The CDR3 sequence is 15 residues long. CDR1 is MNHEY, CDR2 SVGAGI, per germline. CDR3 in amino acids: CASRSGEWDTGELFF. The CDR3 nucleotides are TGTGCCAGCAGAAGCGGGGAGTGGGACACCGGGGAGCTGTTTTTT.

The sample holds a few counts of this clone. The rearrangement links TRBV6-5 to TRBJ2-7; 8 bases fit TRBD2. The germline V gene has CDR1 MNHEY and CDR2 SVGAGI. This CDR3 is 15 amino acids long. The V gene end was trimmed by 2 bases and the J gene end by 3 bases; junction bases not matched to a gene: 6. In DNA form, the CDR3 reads TGTGCCAGCAGTTACCCGGGACTAGAGGGCTACGAGCAGTACTTC. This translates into CASSYPGLEGYEQYF.

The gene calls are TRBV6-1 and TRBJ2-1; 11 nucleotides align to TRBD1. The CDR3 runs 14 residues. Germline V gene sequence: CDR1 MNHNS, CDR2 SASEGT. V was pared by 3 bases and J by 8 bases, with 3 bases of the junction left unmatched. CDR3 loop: CASSEGTGGDEQFF. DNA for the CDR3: TGTGCCAGCAGTGAGGGGACAGGGGGGGATGAGCAGTTCTTC.

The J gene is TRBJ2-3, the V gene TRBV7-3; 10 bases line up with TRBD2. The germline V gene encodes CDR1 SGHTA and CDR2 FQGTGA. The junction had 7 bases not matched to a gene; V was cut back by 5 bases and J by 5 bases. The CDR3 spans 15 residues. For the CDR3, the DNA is TGTGCCAGCAGCATCAGCGGGGGGGCCTTAGATACGCAGTATTTT. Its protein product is CASSISGGALDTQYF.

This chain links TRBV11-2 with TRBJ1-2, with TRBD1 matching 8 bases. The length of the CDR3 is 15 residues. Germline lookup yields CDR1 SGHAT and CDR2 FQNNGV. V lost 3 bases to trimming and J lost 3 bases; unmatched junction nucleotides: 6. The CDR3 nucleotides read TGTGCCAGCAGCTTCGGACAGGGTGAGGACTATGGCTACACCTTC. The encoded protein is CASSFGQGEDYGYTF. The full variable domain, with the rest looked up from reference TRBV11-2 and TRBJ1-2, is EAGVAQSPRYKIIEKRQSVAFWCNPISGHATLYWYQQILGQGPKLLIQFQNNGVVDDSQLPKDRFSAERLKGVDSTLKIQPAKLEDSAVYLCASSFGQGEDYGYTFGSGTRLTVV.

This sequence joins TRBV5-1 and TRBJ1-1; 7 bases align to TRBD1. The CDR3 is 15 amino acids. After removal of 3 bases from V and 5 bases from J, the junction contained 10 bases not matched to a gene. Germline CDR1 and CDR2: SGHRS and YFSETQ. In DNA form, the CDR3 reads TGCGCCAGCAGCTACGAGACAGGGTATGGAACTGAAGCTTTCTTT. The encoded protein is CASSYETGYGTEAFF.

This CDR3 is CASSVEGGFGTDTQYF. The CDR3 bases are TGTGCCAGCAGCGTAGAGGGAGGGTTTGGCACAGATACGCAGTATTTT. V usage is TRBV9 and J usage is TRBJ2-3; 7 bases match TRBD2. The CDR3 has 16 amino acids. Trimming at V came to 0 bases and at J to 1 base, leaving 5 bases not matched to a gene. Germline lookup yields CDR1 SGDLS and CDR2 YYNGEE.